The next 3 T cell receptor beta chains were all read from a single sample in a study of blood T cells in healthy people across ages. A sample-barcoded 5' primer and a J-beta primer mix were used in a second PCR of roughly 7 to 11 cycles. TCRdb itself ran the 5' RACE reads through MiXCR, one entry per CDR3 protein. The sample comprises approximately 1.5 million distinct CDR3 sequences, about 31% of which are singletons, and approximately 10% rests with the top ten. The specimen was blood. The receptors were sampled from a woman in her 30s in good health.

For this clonotype: A read error may explain this, as a much larger clone is one base away. The J gene is TRBJ2-7, the V gene TRBV28; 10 nucleotides agree with TRBD1. CDR3 length: 15 amino acids. Germline lookup yields CDR1 MDHEN and CDR2 SYDVKM. V gave up 9 bases and J gave up 2 bases; unmatched junction bases: 10. CDR3 sequence reads: CARKQPGTGAYEQYF. The CDR3 DNA follows: TGTGCCAGGAAGCAACCCGGGACAGGGGCCTACGAGCAGTACTTC. The full variable domain, completed using reference TRBV28 and TRBJ2-7, is DVKVTQSSRYLVKRTGEKVFLECVQDMDHENMFWYRQDPGLGLRLIYFSYDVKMKEKGDIPEGYSVSREKKERFSLILESASTNQTSMYLCARKQPGTGAYEQYFGPGTRLTVT.

The chain couples TRBV6-5 to TRBJ1-1; D remains unclear. V gave up 8 bases and J gave up 1 base, with 14 bases separating them. The CDR3 sequence is 14 residues long. In germline, CDR1 is MNHEY, CDR2 SVGAGI. CDR3 bases: TGTGCCAGCCGGGCAATGTGGCCGAACACTGAAGCTTTCTTT. Translation: CASRAMWPNTEAFF.

The rearrangement joins TRBV7-4 to TRBJ2-7, with D possibly TRBD2 on 6 matching bases. The V and J ends lost 8 bases and 7 bases respectively, with 30 bases between them. CDR3 length: 17 residues. Germline V gene lookup returns CDR1 SGHVT and CDR2 SQSDAQ. The CDR3 nucleotides are TGTGCCAGCGGCAGGAGGGGAGGTCTCCTGGGGGTGTGGGAGCAGTACTTC. Protein: CASGRRGGLLGVWEQYF. The entire variable domain, with the rest obtained from reference TRBV7-4 and TRBJ2-7, is as follows: GAGVSQSPRYKVAKRGRDVALRCDSISGHVTLYWYRQTLGQGSEVLTYSQSDAQRDKSGRPSGRFSAERPERSVSTLKIQRTEQGDSAVYLCASGRRGGLLGVWEQYFGPGTRLTVT.